The entry below gives a single T cell receptor beta chain sequence along with its context. The CDR3 sequence is 12 residues long. Germline CDR1 MNHEY, CDR2 SVGAGI. Trimming took 6 bases from V and 9 from J, leaving 9 bases between them. Per the study methods: The assay estimated nucleated cells by amplifying reference gene primers. Libraries were prepared by immunoSEQ multiplex PCR; TCRdb keeps only in-frame clonotypes and omits some of them. That table furnishes V, J and clone size, whereas the DNA furnished D and trimming. The sample contains about 220,000 clones, approximately 78% of which appear only once. The data originate from a study of blood T cell repertoires in COVID-19. Study context: PBMCs, B-cell-depleted T cells, or T cells were the source of the cDNA or gDNA that made up the material.

V and J are TRBV6-5 and TRBJ1-6, with a weak D call TRBD1 (5 bases). This clonotype originated in a woman aged 70 to 79 with COVID-19, enrolled during active disease. Sequencing used peripheral blood. The CDR3 coding sequence is TGTGCCAGCAGCCCCGGGGGTTCACCCCTCCACTTT. Protein sequence: CASSPGGSPLHF.